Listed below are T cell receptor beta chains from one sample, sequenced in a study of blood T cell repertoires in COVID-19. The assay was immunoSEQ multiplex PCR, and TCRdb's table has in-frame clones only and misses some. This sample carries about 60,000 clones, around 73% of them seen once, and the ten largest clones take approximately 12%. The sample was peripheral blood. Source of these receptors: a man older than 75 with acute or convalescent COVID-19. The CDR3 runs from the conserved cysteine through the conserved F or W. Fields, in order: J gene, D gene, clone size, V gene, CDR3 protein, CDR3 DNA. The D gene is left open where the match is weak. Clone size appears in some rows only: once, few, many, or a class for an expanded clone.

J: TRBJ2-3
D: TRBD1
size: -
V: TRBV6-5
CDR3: CAILGQGTDTQYF
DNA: TGTGCCATCCTGGGACAGGGCACAGATACGCAGTATTTT

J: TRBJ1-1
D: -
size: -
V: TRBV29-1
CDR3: CSAGSGGTEAFF
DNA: TGCAGCGCCGGATCGGGGGGCACTGAAGCTTTCTTT

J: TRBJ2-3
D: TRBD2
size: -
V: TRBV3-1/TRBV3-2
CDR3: CASSHSGGRTDTQYF
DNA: TGTGCCAGCAGTCATAGCGGGGGGAGGACAGATACGCAGTATTTT

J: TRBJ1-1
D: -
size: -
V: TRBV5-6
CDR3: CASSPLTGNTEAFF
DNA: TGTGCCAGCAGCCCCCTGACAGGGAACACTGAAGCTTTCTTT

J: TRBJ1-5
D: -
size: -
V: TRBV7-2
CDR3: CASSLQSDSNQPQHF
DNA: TGTGCCAGCAGCTTACAGTCTGATAGCAATCAGCCCCAGCATTTT

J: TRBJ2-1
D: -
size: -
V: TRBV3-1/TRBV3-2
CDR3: CASSQKGGEQFF
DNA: TGTGCCAGCAGCCAAAAAGGGGGTGAGCAGTTCTTC

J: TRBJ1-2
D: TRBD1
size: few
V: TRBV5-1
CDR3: CASSIDRAGYTF
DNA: TGCGCCAGCAGCATCGACAGGGCTGGCTACACCTTC

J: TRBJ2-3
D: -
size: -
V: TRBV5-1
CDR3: CASSRGDYSTDTQYF
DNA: TGCGCCAGCAGCCGCGGAGACTATAGCACAGATACGCAGTATTTT

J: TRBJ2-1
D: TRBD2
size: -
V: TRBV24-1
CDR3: CATSGAPGTSGSSYNEQFF
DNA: TGTGCCACCAGTGGGGCCCCCGGGACTAGCGGAAGCTCCTACAATGAGCAGTTCTTC

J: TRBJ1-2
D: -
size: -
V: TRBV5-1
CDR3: CASSLIGGEDGYTF
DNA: TGCGCCAGCAGCTTAATTGGGGGCGAGGATGGCTACACCTTC

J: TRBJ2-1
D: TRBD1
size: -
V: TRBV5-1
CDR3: CASSYSRTGSSYNEQFF
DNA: TGCGCCAGCAGCTACTCAAGGACAGGGAGTTCCTACAATGAGCAGTTCTTC

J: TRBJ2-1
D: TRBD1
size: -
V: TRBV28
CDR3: CASRARTGKISYNEQFF
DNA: TGTGCCAGCAGGGCCAGGACAGGGAAGATTTCCTACAATGAGCAGTTCTTC

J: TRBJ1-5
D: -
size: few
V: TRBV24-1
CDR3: CATSDPAPGPRPQHF
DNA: TGTGCCACCAGTGATCCCGCTCCGGGTCCCCGGCCCCAGCATTTT

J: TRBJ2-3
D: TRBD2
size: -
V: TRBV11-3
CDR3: CASSLGGNTDTQYF
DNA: TGTGCCAGCAGCCTGGGAGGGAACACAGATACGCAGTATTTT

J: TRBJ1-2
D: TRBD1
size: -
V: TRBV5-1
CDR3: CASSVGTGGYGYTF
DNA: TGCGCCAGCAGCGTAGGGACAGGGGGTTATGGCTACACCTTC